This T cell receptor beta chain was retrieved from a study of cytomegalovirus exposure and HLA in healthy donors. Notes on the study in general: Roughly uniform sequencing depth across donors was assumed, possibly incorrectly.

As concerns this clone: What it binds is unknown.

Germline lookup yields CDR1 MGHRA and CDR2 YSYEKL. Trimming cost V 4 bases and J 3 bases, with 16 bases left between them. The CDR3 consists of 16 residues. PCR amplification relied on 60 Vbeta primers (plus 13 Jbeta primers). Assay used: immunoSEQ multiplex PCR; TCRdb lists only in-frame clones, some missing. In the table there are around 150,000 clones, around 79% of which are singletons. This TCR derives from a woman in her 40s in good health and CMV-seropositive. The V gene is TRBV4-1, the J gene TRBJ1-5, with a tentative D call TRBD1 (6 bases). The sample taken for sequencing was PBMCs. Here the CDR3 DNA reads TGCGCCAGCAGCCCGACCCGGTGGGGGCCCAATCAGCCCCAGCATTTT. Protein sequence: CASSPTRWGPNQPQHF.